The 15 T cell receptor beta chains reported below all come from one sample, sequenced in a study of blood T cell repertoires in COVID-19. The data were produced by immunoSEQ multiplex PCR, yet TCRdb's version contains in-frame clones alone and is incomplete. The sample holds about 95,000 clones; 90% to 95% are singletons and the top ten take over 3.5%. The sample consisted of peripheral blood. The origin of the receptors is a woman aged 45-60 years in a cohort sampled during active COVID-19.

This chain connects TRBV27 to TRBJ1-2, with TRBD1 as a possible D gene (5 bases). Trimming took 6 bases from V and 7 from J, leaving 15 bases between them. CDR1 and CDR2 from the germline V gene are MNHEY and SMNVEV (reference sequence). The CDR3 consists of 13 residues. CDR3 residues: CASSLHPRGGYTF. CDR3 sequence (DNA): TGTGCCAGCAGCCTCCACCCTAGGGGTGGCTACACCTTC.

This clone has a handful of counts. The J gene is TRBJ2-2, the V gene TRBV4-1; a weak D match, TRBD2 (5 bases). V lost 1 base, J lost 0 bases, and 12 bases lay in between. CDR1 MGHRA and CDR2 YSYEKL come from the germline V gene. This CDR3 has 17 residues. CDR3 loop: CASSQAYGVANTGELFF. The DNA for the CDR3 is TGCGCCAGCAGCCAAGCGTACGGGGTCGCGAACACCGGGGAGCTGTTTTTT.

The chain recombines TRBV7-8 with TRBJ1-1, with D tentatively TRBD1 (5 bases). CDR3 length: 17 residues. V dropped 5 bases and J dropped 1 base, with 20 bases sitting between them. From germline, CDR1 is SGHVS and CDR2 FQNEAQ. CDR3 sequence reads: CASSPALYTGGNTEAFF. In nucleotides, the CDR3 is TGTGCCAGCAGCCCCGCCTTATACACAGGTGGGAACACTGAAGCTTTCTTT.

V is TRBV3-1 (or the pseudogene TRBV3-2) and J is TRBJ2-7; 7 nucleotides match TRBD2. Germline V gives CDR1 LGHDT, CDR2 YNNKEL (reference sequence). The CDR3 has 12 residues. The junction had 1 base not matched to a gene; V was cut back by 1 base and J by 7 bases. CDR3 sequence reads: CASSQGEGEQYF. CDR3 in DNA: TGTGCCAGCAGCCAAGGGGAGGGGGAGCAGTACTTC.

This chain uses TRBV7-2 with TRBJ2-1; TRBD1 agrees at 7 bases. The CDR3 has 15 amino acids. The trim removed 1 base at V and 2 bases at J, leaving 2 bases unmatched. Germline CDR1 and CDR2: SGHTA and FQGNSA. The chain's CDR3 is CASSLGQGAYNEQFF. The CDR3 nucleotides read TGTGCCAGCAGCTTAGGGCAGGGGGCCTACAATGAGCAGTTCTTC.

V gene TRBV27 combines with J gene TRBJ2-7; 7 bases fit TRBD2. This CDR3 is built from 13 residues. CDR1 and CDR2 (germline): MNHEY, SMNVEV (reference sequence). V lost 5 bases, J lost 6 bases, and 7 bases stayed unmatched. The CDR3 sequence: CASSPTGGTEQYF. CDR3 DNA: TGTGCCAGCAGTCCAACCGGGGGGACCGAGCAGTACTTC.

The chain is built from TRBV28 and TRBJ1-2; 7 bases fit TRBD1. The CDR3 runs to 15 residues. The J segment lost 5 bases and the V segment lost 1 base, leaving 7 bases of the junction unmatched. Per germline, CDR1 MDHEN and CDR2 SYDVKM. Here the CDR3 DNA reads TGTGCCAGCAGTTTATACAGGGGCACAGGGTATGGCTACACCTTC. Translation: CASSLYRGTGYGYTF.

The chain uses TRBV19 and TRBJ1-5; the match to TRBD1 covers 8 bases. This CDR3 spans 14 amino acids. Germline trimming cut 9 bases from V and 4 bases from J; bases unmatched to any gene: 8. Germline loops: CDR1 LNHDA, CDR2 SQIVND (reference sequence). CDR3 DNA sequence: TGTGCCAGCCGACCGACAGGGGAAAATCAGCCCCAGCATTTT. Protein product: CASRPTGENQPQHF.

The rearrangement joins TRBV23-1 to TRBJ2-7, with 10 bases identical to TRBD2. TRBV23-1 is flagged as an ORF with uncertain function. The CDR3 covers 17 residues. The J segment lost 4 bases and the V segment lost 4 bases, leaving 13 bases of the junction unmatched. The CDR3 DNA sequence: TGCGCCAGCAGTCTTCGGACACTAGCGGGACTTGATTACGAGCAGTACTTC. This gives the protein CASSLRTLAGLDYEQYF.

Ten or more counts support this clone. The chain carries TRBV3-1 (or the pseudogene TRBV3-2) and TRBJ1-2, with D uncertain. There are 13 residues in the CDR3. Trimming left V 3 bases short and J 8 bases short, with 13 bases between. Germline CDR1 is LGHDT and CDR2 is YNNKEL (reference sequence). The CDR3 nucleotides read TGTGCCAGCAGCCACTCCGGGTCATCGGGCTACACCTTC. Its translation: CASSHSGSSGYTF.

The chain is built from TRBV5-4 and TRBJ2-3; a possible D gene is TRBD2 (5 bases). The CDR3 is 15 amino acids. Germline-derived CDR1 and CDR2 are SGHNT and YYREEE (reference sequence). Trimming stripped 0 bases from V and 1 base from J, with 9 bases between. The DNA for the CDR3 is TGTGCCAGCAGCTTGGAGGGAGTGGGCACAGATACGCAGTATTTT. Its protein is CASSLEGVGTDTQYF.

This chain links TRBV6-2 or TRBV6-3 with TRBJ1-1; no firm D call. This CDR3 is 17 amino acids long. Germline CDR1 is MNHEY and CDR2 is SVGEGT. With 0 bases removed from V and 2 bases from J, the gap between germline ends came to 16 bases. CDR3 in DNA: TGTGCCAGCAGTTACTCGTGGGGAGGGTGGAGCAACACTGAAGCTTTCTTT. This encodes CASSYSWGGWSNTEAFF.

This rearrangement joins TRBV3-1 (or the pseudogene TRBV3-2) to TRBJ2-5; TRBD2 might be the D (7 bases). Germline values: CDR1 LGHDT, CDR2 YNNKEL (reference sequence). CDR3 length: 16 residues. Trimming stripped 2 bases from V and 2 bases from J, with 15 bases between. The CDR3 DNA reads TGTGCCAGCAGCCAATATAGGGGGGGGGTTCAAGAGACCCAGTACTTC. Residues: CASSQYRGGVQETQYF.

The V and J genes are TRBV7-8 and TRBJ2-7; 12 bases agree with TRBD2. This CDR3 has 16 residues. Per the germline V gene, CDR1 is SGHVS and CDR2 is FQNEAQ. Losses at the gene ends were 5 bases for V and 5 bases for J; bases not matched to a gene: 10. In DNA, the CDR3 is TGTGCCAGCAGCACCCACCGGACTAGCGGGACCAACGAGCAGTACTTC. It translates to CASSTHRTSGTNEQYF.

With respect to this clone: One end of the junction varies from germline; a read error may be responsible. The CDR3 sequence is CASRPEFGTTNEKLFF. CDR3 nucleotides: TGCGCCAGCAGACCCGAGTTCGGGACAACGAATGAAAAACTGTTTTTT. The rearrangement links TRBV5-1 to TRBJ1-4, with D tentatively TRBD1 (6 bases). Germline-derived CDR1 and CDR2 are SGHRS and YFSETQ. This CDR3 comprises 16 residues.